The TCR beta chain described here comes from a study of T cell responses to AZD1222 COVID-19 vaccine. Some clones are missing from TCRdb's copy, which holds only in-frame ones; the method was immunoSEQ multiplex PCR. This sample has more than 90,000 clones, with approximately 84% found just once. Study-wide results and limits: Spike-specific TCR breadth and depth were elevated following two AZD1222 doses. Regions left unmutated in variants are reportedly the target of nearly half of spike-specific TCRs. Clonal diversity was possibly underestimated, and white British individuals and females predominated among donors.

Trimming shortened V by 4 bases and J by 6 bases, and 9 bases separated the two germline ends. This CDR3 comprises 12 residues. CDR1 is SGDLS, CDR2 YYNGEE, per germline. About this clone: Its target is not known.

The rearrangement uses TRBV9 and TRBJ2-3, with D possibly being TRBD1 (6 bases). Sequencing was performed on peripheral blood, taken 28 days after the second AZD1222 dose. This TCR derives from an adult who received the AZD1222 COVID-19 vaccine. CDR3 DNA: TGTGCCAGCAGCCCCCAGGGGGATACGCAGTATTTT. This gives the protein CASSPQGDTQYF.